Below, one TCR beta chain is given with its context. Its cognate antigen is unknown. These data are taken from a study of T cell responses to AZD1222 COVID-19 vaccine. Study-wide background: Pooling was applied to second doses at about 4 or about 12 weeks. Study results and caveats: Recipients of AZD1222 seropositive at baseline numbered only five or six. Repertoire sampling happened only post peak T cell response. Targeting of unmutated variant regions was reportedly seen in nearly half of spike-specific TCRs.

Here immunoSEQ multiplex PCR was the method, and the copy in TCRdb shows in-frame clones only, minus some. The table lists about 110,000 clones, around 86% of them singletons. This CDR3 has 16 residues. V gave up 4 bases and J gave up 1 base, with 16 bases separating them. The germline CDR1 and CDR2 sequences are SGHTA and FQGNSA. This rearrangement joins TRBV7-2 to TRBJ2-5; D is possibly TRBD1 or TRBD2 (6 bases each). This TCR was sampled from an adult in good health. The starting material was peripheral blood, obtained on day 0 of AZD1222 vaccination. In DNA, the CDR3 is TGTGCCAGCAGCTCGAATCCTAGGGGGGTCCAAGAGACCCAGTACTTC. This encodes CASSSNPRGVQETQYF.